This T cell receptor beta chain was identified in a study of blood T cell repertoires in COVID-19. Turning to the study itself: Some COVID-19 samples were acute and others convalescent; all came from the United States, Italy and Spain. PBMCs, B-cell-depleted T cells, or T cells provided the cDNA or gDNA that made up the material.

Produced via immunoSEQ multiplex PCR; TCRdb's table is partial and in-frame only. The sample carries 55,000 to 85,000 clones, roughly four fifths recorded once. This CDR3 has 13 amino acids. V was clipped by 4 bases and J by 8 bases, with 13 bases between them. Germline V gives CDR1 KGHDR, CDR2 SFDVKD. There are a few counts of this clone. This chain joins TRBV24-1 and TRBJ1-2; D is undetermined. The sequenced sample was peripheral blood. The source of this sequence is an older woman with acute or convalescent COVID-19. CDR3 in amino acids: CATSESGFEGYTF. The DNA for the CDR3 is TGTGCCACCAGTGAATCGGGGTTCGAAGGCTACACCTTC.